This TCR beta chain comes out of a study of graft-versus-host responses after intestinal transplantation. In the study overall: Those transplanted obtained multivisceral, liver-intestinal, or isolated intestinal grafts.

Sequencing used immunoSEQ multiplex PCR; TCRdb keeps in-frame clones, though not all of them. The data contain fewer than 30,000 clones, over 85% of them singletons. This CDR3 contains 11 residues. Trimming stripped 3 bases from V and 3 bases from J, with 3 bases between. Germline values: CDR1 MGHDK, CDR2 SYGVNS. Note on this clone: Its target is not known.

Regarding the study as a whole: Patients who carried graft-donor T cell macrochimerism also had high graft-versus-host to host-versus-graft clonal ratios in their allografts. GvH clones occurred in recipient marrow; some first appeared in ileum or blood.

This sequence originates from a human patient who received an intestinal transplant, so some T cells may come from the graft donor. The source was PBMCs, collected nearly 31 days after intestinal transplant. The rearrangement joins TRBV25-1 to TRBJ2-7; D is unclear. CDR3 amino acids: CASSDGYEQYF. The CDR3 region has the DNA TGTGCCAGCAGTGACGGCTACGAGCAGTACTTC.